This T cell receptor (beta chain) is drawn from a study of cytomegalovirus exposure and HLA in healthy donors. Remarks on this clone: Antigen: not known.

The assay was immunoSEQ multiplex PCR, and TCRdb's table has in-frame clones only and misses some. Of approximately 230,000 clones listed, about 88% are singletons. Among the 100 to 150 subjects of the validation cohort, separate from the roughly 600-subject first cohort, were the donors. This CDR3 is 14 amino acids long. Germline lookup yields CDR1 MDHEN and CDR2 SYDVKM. Trimming removed 6 bases from V and 5 bases from J; junction bases left unmatched: 9. Findings and limits, study-wide: It was reported that the classifier diagnosed cytomegalovirus status with high specificity and sensitivity in both the original and validation cohorts. Subsequent analysis showed first-cohort TCR clusters tending to co-occur in more than 90 validation repertoires.

The chain recombines TRBV28 with TRBJ1-2; 7 bases are shared with TRBD1. This clonotype originated in a man in his late teens or twenties in good health and CMV-seropositive. Material: PBMCs. The DNA of the CDR3 is TGTGCCAGCAGCTATGACAGGGCCGCTTATGGCTACACCTTC. Its protein product is CASSYDRAAYGYTF.